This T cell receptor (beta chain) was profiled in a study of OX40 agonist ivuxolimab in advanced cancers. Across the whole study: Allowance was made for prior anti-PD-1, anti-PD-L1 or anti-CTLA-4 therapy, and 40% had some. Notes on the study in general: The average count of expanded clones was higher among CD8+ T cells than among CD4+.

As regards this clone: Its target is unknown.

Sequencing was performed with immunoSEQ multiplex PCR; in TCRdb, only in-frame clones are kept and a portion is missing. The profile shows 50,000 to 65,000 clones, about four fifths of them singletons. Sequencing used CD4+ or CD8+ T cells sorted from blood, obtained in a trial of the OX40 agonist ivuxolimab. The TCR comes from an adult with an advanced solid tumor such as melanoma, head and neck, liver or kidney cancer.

For the CDR3, the DNA is TGTGCCAGCAGCTTCCAAGTCGGTGGGGGTGGCAATCAGCCCCAGCATTTT. It specifies CASSFQVGGGGNQPQHF. This chain uses TRBV7-9 with TRBJ1-5; D is perhaps TRBD1 (5 bases). This CDR3 spans 17 amino acids. Trimming removed 3 bases from V and 2 bases from J, with 17 bases in between. Germline assignment: CDR1 SEHNR and CDR2 FQNEAQ (reference sequence).